The 24 T cell receptor beta chains below come from one sample, sequenced in a study of response to subunit inactivated influenza vaccine (dated by TCRdb to 2017 to 2018). Receptors were amplified or captured by RT-PCR. The sequencer listed for this sample is Illumina HiSeq 2500. TCRdb reanalyzed the raw reads on its own, using fastp at Q25 for trimming and MiXCR for clone calling, and kept in-frame beta chains. Each record represents a unique CDR3 protein, reported with the most common genes and DNA among its rows. A total of hundreds of thousands of distinct CDR3 sequences appear in this sample, 12% of them only once. The top ten clones comprise about 8% of the sample. Sample: non-naive T cells sorted from PBMCs, taken 14 days before vaccination. According to the study, the label for this sample's cell subset or site signals: memory T cell fraction. These receptors were collected from a man aged 45-60 years who received an inactivated influenza vaccine. Donor details come from another sample of the same person, matched by shared clones.

This clonotype has just a few counts. The chain has TRBV3-1 and TRBJ1-2; possible D gene TRBD1, 5 bases. V lost 0 bases and J lost 6, with 11 bases in between. Germline V gene sequence: CDR1 LGHDT, CDR2 YNNKEL (reference sequence). The CDR3 is made up of 14 amino acids. CDR3 in DNA: TGTGCCAGCAGCCAAGATGGGGCACGGCATGGCTACACCTTC. Translating it yields CASSQDGARHGYTF. Combining the CDR3 with reference TRBV3-1 and TRBJ1-2 gives the whole variable domain DTAVSQTPKYLVTQMGNDKSIKCEQNLGHDTMYWYKQDSKKFLKIMFSYNNKELIINETVPNRFSPKSPDKAHLNLHINSLELGDSAVYFCASSQDGARHGYTFGSGTRLTVV.

This clonotype has more than one count but fewer than ten. The chain employs TRBV6-2 or TRBV6-3 and TRBJ2-7; tentatively, D is TRBD1 or TRBD2 (5 bases each). The CDR3 length is 13 residues. V was trimmed by 6 bases and J by 1 base, leaving 10 bases between them. CDR1 is MNHEY and CDR2 is SVGEGT in the germline V gene. The CDR3 DNA sequence: TGTGCCAGCAGGCGCAGGGAGTCCTACGAGCAGTACTTC. This encodes CASRRRESYEQYF.

Only a few counts were recorded for this clonotype. The gene calls are TRBV7-2 and TRBJ2-2; 8 bases map to TRBD1. The J segment lost 3 bases and the V segment lost 3 bases, leaving 3 bases of the junction unmatched. This CDR3 region has 15 residues. Germline V gives CDR1 SGHTA, CDR2 FQGNSA. The CDR3 region has the DNA TGTGCCAGCAGCTTCGACAGGGGTTACACCGGGGAGCTGTTTTTT. It encodes CASSFDRGYTGELFF.

J is TRBJ2-7 and V is TRBV11-3, with 7 nucleotides matching TRBD2. Germline V gives CDR1 SGHNT, CDR2 YENEEA. The CDR3 has 14 residues. The V and J ends lost 1 base and 3 bases, in that order; junction bases with no gene match: 3. CDR3 DNA: TGTGCCAGCAGCTTAGCGGGAGGCGACTACGAGCAGTACTTC. Translating it yields CASSLAGGDYEQYF. The variable domain in full, completed from reference TRBV11-3 and TRBJ2-7, reads EAGVVQSPRYKIIEKKQPVAFWCNPISGHNTLYWYLQNLGQGPELLIRYENEEAVDDSQLPKDRFSAERLKGVDSTLKIQPAELGDSAVYLCASSLAGGDYEQYFGPGTRLTVT.

This clonotype was detected ten times or more. The chain is built from TRBV5-1 and TRBJ2-2, with 7 bases identical to TRBD1. The germline V gene has CDR1 SGHRS and CDR2 YFSETQ. This CDR3 has 15 residues. V gave up 4 bases and J gave up 1 base; unmatched junction bases: 4. CDR3 in amino acids: CASSRDRVNTGELFF. The CDR3 DNA follows: TGCGCCAGCAGCCGAGACAGGGTGAACACCGGGGAGCTGTTTTTT.

This clonotype was counted only a few times. The chain is built from TRBV29-1 and TRBJ1-1; D gene uncertain. The CDR3 spans 12 residues. The ends were cut back, 6 bases at V and 2 bases at J, with 10 bases in the middle. Germline V CDR1 and CDR2: SQVTM, ANQGSEA. The CDR3 DNA sequence: TGCAGCGTCTCACCCACTAACACTGAAGCTTTCTTT. It codes for CSVSPTNTEAFF.

V and J are TRBV20-1 and TRBJ2-7, with 7 bases identical to TRBD2. This CDR3 is built from 13 residues. Germline V gene data show CDR1 as DFQATT and CDR2 as SNEGSKA (reference sequence). With 3 bases clipped from V and 5 bases from J, the junction kept 7 bases outside the gene matches. Here the CDR3 DNA reads TGCAGTGCTAGCCGGGAGGCCCCCAACGAGCAGTACTTC. Translation: CSASREAPNEQYF.

This clonotype has more than one count but fewer than ten. The chain joins TRBV6-1 to TRBJ2-7; possibly TRBD1 or TRBD2 for D (5 bases each). Germline assignment: CDR1 MNHNS and CDR2 SASEGT. Between the trimmed V and J ends, which lost 6 bases and 2 bases, there was a span of 14 bases. The CDR3 runs to 14 residues. In nucleotides, the CDR3 is TGTGCCAGCAGAATGAAGGGGACGACCTACGAGCAGTACTTC. It yields the protein CASRMKGTTYEQYF.

The V call is TRBV29-1, the J call TRBJ2-7, with D hard to call. Per germline, CDR1 SQVTM and CDR2 ANQGSEA. Trimming removed 5 bases from V and 1 base from J, with 9 bases in between. CDR3 length: 12 amino acids. This CDR3 is CSVFGMSYEQYF. The CDR3 DNA reads TGCAGCGTTTTCGGTATGTCCTACGAGCAGTACTTC.

The chain combines TRBV6-2 or TRBV6-3 with TRBJ2-4; perhaps TRBD2 as D (6 bases). Germline loops: CDR1 MNHEY, CDR2 SVGEGT. Trimming left V 6 bases short and J 7 bases short, with 19 bases between. CDR3 length: 15 amino acids. The CDR3, as DNA: TGTGCCAGCAGCCCCCCCAGGAGGACTATTAACATTCAGTACTTC. Its translation is CASSPPRRTINIQYF.

This clonotype was counted only a few times. The gene calls are TRBV5-1 and TRBJ1-3, with D hard to call. There are 12 residues in the CDR3. Between the trimmed V and J ends, which lost 4 bases and 14 bases, there was a span of 16 bases. Germline V CDR1 and CDR2: SGHRS, YFSETQ. The chain's CDR3 is CASSEGLAGLYF. CDR3 DNA: TGCGCCAGCAGCGAAGGACTGGCGGGCTTATATTTT.

The V gene is TRBV21-1, the J gene TRBJ2-7; the D call of TRBD2 is as the table states it, not checked on the DNA. TRBV21-1 is recorded as a pseudogene. The CDR3 consists of 13 residues. CDR3 nucleotides: TGTGCCAGCAGCAAATTAGCGGTGCACGAGCAGTACTTC. Translation: CASSKLAVHEQYF.

This clonotype has just a few counts. The chain carries TRBV2 and TRBJ2-2, with D possibly TRBD1 on 5 matching bases. The CDR3 has 15 amino acids. The germline V and J ends were trimmed by 6 bases and 3 bases, with 14 bases remaining between them. In germline, CDR1 is SNHLY, CDR2 FYNNEI. The CDR3 sequence is CASSQAVGDTGELFF. CDR3 coding DNA: TGTGCCAGCAGCCAGGCTGTAGGGGACACCGGGGAGCTGTTTTTT.

This clonotype was seen a handful of times. The J gene is TRBJ2-2, the V gene TRBV12-3 or TRBV12-4; 7 nucleotides line up with TRBD1. The CDR3 length is 15 residues. With 6 bases clipped from V and 1 base from J, the junction kept 5 bases outside the gene matches. The CDR3 here is CASSRQGLNTGELFF. In DNA, the CDR3 is TGTGCCAGCAGCAGACAGGGCTTGAACACCGGGGAGCTGTTTTTT.

The chain carries TRBV27 and TRBJ1-2; D perhaps matches TRBD1 (6 bases). Trimming shortened V by 7 bases and J by 4 bases, and 13 bases separated the two germline ends. CDR1 MNHEY and CDR2 SMNVEV come from the germline V gene (reference sequence). The CDR3 contains 13 residues. This CDR3 is CASTSTGSYGYTF. The DNA for the CDR3 is TGTGCCAGCACCTCTACAGGGAGCTATGGCTACACCTTC.

This clonotype showed up just a few times. The J gene is TRBJ2-7, the V gene TRBV12-3 or TRBV12-4, with D uncertain. The CDR3 sequence is 11 residues long. The V gene lost 5 bases and the J gene lost 2 bases, with 4 bases spanning the gap. The CDR3 sequence is CASSATYEQYF. Here the CDR3 DNA reads TGTGCCAGCAGTGCAACCTACGAGCAGTACTTC.

The chain couples TRBV30 to TRBJ1-6, with D possibly matching TRBD1 (5 bases). This CDR3 comprises 14 residues. Germline CDR1 GTSNPN, CDR2 SVGIG (reference sequence). With 0 bases removed from V and 9 bases from J, the gap between germline ends came to 12 bases. The CDR3 here is CAWSVKTAVSPLHF. The CDR3 region has the DNA TGTGCCTGGAGTGTAAAGACAGCTGTTTCACCCCTCCACTTT.

This clonotype has a handful of counts. The rearrangement uses TRBV12-3 or TRBV12-4 and TRBJ2-2; D perhaps matches TRBD2 (6 bases). This CDR3 has 15 amino acids. The V gene lost 5 bases and the J gene lost 6 bases, with 16 bases spanning the gap. The CDR3 reads CASSRKRAGAGELFF. The CDR3, as DNA: TGTGCCAGCAGTCGAAAGCGGGCCGGGGCCGGGGAGCTGTTTTTT.

As concerns this clonotype: Compared with germline, one end of the junction differs, possibly owing to a read error. The J gene is TRBJ1-1, the V gene TRBV7-9; a weak D match, TRBD1 (6 bases). Germline CDR1 and CDR2: SEHNR and FQNEAQ (reference sequence). The CDR3 extends over 13 amino acids. CDR3 amino acids: CASSLRQVPETFF. The CDR3 DNA sequence: TGTGCCAGCAGCTTACGACAGGTGCCTGAAACTTTCTTT.

This clonotype showed up just once. A single base separates this from a much larger clone, so it may be a read error. The chain has TRBV12-3 or TRBV12-4 and TRBJ2-7; TRBD2 agrees at 10 bases. The CDR3 loop spans 14 amino acids. V was clipped by 6 bases and J by 2 bases; unmatched bases: 4. The CDR3 sequence is CASRPSGSPYEQYF. CDR3 coding DNA: TGTGCCAGCAGGCCTAGCGGGAGCCCCTACGAGCAGTACTTC.

As to this clonotype: A read error may account for a junction end that differs from germline. J is TRBJ2-2 and V is TRBV20-1, with D possibly TRBD2 on 5 matching bases. The CDR3 length is 17 residues. Germline loops: CDR1 DFQATT, CDR2 SNEGSKA (reference sequence). Here the CDR3 reads CCARDSVAGPNTGELFF. The CDR3 DNA reads TGCTGTGCTAGAGATTCTGTCGCGGGTCCGAACACCGGGGAGCTGTTTTTT.

V usage is TRBV5-1 and J usage is TRBJ2-6; D call uncertain. The V and J ends lost 4 bases and 1 base respectively, with 3 bases between them. CDR3 size: 13 residues. In germline, CDR1 is SGHRS, CDR2 YFSETQ. CDR3 amino acids: CASSKSGANVLTF. CDR3 DNA: TGCGCCAGCAGCAAGTCTGGGGCCAACGTCCTGACTTTC. Using reference TRBV5-1 and TRBJ2-6 for the parts outside the CDR3, the full variable domain is KAGVTQTPRYLIKTRGQQVTLSCSPISGHRSVSWYQQTPGQGLQFLFEYFSETQRNKGNFPGRFSGRQFSNSRSEMNVSTLELGDSALYLCASSKSGANVLTFGAGSRLTVL.

This clonotype was counted many times. J is TRBJ1-5 and V is TRBV5-1; D remains unclear. CDR1 and CDR2 (germline): SGHRS, YFSETQ. The V end lost 2 bases, the J end lost 0 bases, and 6 bases lay between the germline ends. The CDR3 loop spans 14 amino acids. CDR3 protein: CASSLDGSNQPQHF. DNA for the CDR3: TGCGCCAGCAGCTTAGACGGTAGCAATCAGCCCCAGCATTTT.

This rearrangement joins TRBV3-1 to TRBJ2-5; 10 bases agree with TRBD2. The germline V gene has CDR1 LGHDT and CDR2 YNNKEL (reference sequence). Trimming removed 4 bases from V and 1 base from J; junction bases left unmatched: 6. There are 16 residues in the CDR3. CDR3 amino acids: CASSPLAGVLQETQYF. The CDR3 region has the DNA TGTGCCAGCAGCCCCCTAGCGGGGGTCCTCCAAGAGACCCAGTACTTC.